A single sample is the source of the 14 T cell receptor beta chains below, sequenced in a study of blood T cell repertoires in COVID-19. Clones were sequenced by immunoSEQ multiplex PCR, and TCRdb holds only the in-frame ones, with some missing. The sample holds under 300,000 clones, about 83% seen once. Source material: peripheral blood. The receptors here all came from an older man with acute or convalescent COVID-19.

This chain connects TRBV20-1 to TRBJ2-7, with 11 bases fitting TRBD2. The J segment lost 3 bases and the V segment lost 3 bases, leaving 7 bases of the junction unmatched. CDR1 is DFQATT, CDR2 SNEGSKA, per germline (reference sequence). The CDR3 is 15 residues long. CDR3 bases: TGCAGTGCTAGTGGGGGCCTAGCGGGAGGCTACGAGCAGTACTTC. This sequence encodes CSASGGLAGGYEQYF.

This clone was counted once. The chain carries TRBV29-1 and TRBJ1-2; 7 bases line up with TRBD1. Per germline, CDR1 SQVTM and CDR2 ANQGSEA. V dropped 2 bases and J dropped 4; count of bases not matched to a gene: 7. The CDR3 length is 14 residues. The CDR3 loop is CSVEKSRQGYGYTF. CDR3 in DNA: TGCAGCGTTGAAAAGTCGCGACAGGGCTATGGCTACACCTTC.

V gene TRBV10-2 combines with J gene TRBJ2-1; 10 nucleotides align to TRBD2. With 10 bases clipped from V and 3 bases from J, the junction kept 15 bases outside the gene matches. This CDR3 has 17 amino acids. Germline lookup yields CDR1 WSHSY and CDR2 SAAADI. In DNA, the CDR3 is TGCGCCACCAACCCACCGTGGCTAGCGGGGGACTACAATGAGCAGTTCTTC. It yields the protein CATNPPWLAGDYNEQFF.

CDR3 residues: CASSPPGKSSYEQYF. The CDR3 bases are TGTGCCAGCTCACCCCCCGGGAAGAGCTCCTACGAGCAGTACTTC. The chain combines TRBV18 with TRBJ2-7; D perhaps matches TRBD2 (5 bases). The CDR3 contains 15 residues. Trimming shortened V by 3 bases and J by 0 bases, and 12 bases separated the two germline ends. Germline V gene data show CDR1 as KGHSH and CDR2 as LQKENI.

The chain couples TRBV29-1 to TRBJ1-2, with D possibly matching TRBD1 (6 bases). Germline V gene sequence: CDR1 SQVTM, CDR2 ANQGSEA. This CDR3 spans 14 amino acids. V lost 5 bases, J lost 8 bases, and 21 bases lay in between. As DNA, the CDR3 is TGCAGCGTTTCCCCGTCGGTGGGGGGGCGCGGCTACACCTTC. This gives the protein CSVSPSVGGRGYTF.

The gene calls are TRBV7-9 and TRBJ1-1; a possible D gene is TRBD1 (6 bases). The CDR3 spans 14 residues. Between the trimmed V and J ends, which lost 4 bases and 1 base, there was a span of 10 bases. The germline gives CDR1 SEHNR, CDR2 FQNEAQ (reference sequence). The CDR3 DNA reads TGTGCCAGCAGCTCATCAGGGGCGAACACTGAAGCTTTCTTT. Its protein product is CASSSSGANTEAFF.

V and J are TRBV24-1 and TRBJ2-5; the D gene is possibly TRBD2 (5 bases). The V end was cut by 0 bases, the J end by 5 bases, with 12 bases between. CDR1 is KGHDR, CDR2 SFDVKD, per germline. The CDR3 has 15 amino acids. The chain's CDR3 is CATSDLPGMGETQYF. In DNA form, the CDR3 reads TGTGCCACCAGTGATTTGCCCGGGATGGGGGAGACCCAGTACTTC.

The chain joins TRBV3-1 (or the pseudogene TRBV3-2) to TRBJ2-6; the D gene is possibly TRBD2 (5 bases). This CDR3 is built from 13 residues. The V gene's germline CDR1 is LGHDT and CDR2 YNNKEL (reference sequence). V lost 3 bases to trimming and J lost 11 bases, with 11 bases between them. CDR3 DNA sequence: TGTGCCAGCAGCCACCGTGAGAGGGACGTCCTGACTTTC. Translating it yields CASSHRERDVLTF.

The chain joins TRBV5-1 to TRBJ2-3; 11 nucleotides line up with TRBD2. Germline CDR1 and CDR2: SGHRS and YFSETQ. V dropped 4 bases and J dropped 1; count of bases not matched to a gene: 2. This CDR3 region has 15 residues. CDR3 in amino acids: CASSEGLAGTDTQYF. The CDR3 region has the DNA TGCGCCAGCAGCGAGGGACTAGCGGGCACAGATACGCAGTATTTT.

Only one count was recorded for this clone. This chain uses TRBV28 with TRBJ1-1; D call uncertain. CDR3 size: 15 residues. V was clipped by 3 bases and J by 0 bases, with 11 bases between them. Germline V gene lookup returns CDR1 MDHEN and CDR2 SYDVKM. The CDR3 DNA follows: TGTGCCAGCAGTTTTGAGTACAGACTGAACACTGAAGCTTTCTTT. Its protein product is CASSFEYRLNTEAFF.

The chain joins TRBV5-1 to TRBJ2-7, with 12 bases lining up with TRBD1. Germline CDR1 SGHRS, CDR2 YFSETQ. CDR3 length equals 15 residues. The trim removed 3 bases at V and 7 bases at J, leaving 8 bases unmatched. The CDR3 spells CASSSTGQGAREQYF. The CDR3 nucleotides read TGCGCCAGCAGCTCTACGGGACAGGGGGCGCGGGAGCAGTACTTC.

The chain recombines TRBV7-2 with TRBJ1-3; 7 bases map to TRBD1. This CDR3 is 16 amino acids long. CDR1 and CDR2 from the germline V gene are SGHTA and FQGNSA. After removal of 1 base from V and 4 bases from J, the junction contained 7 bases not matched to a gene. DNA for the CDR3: TGTGCCAGCAGCTTAGTGGGGGACAGAGCGGGAAACACCATATATTTT. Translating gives CASSLVGDRAGNTIYF.

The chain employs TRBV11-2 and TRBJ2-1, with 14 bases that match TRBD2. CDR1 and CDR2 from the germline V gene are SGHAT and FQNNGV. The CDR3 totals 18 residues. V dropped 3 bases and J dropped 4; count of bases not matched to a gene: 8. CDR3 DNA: TGTGCCAGCAGCTTCGGGACTAGCGGGAGCGGCGGGTACAATGAGCAGTTCTTC. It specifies CASSFGTSGSGGYNEQFF. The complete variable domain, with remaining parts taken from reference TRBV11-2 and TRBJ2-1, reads EAGVAQSPRYKIIEKRQSVAFWCNPISGHATLYWYQQILGQGPKLLIQFQNNGVVDDSQLPKDRFSAERLKGVDSTLKIQPAKLEDSAVYLCASSFGTSGSGGYNEQFFGPGTRLTVL.

The CDR3 nucleotides read TGTGCCACACAAGCCGATTATGCCAGTCGAGGCGAAAAACTGTTTTTT. Protein product: CATQADYASRGEKLFF. The chain is built from TRBV2 and TRBJ1-4; no definite D call. The germline gives CDR1 SNHLY, CDR2 FYNNEI. Trimming took 10 bases from V and 8 from J, leaving 26 bases between them. This CDR3 has 16 amino acids.